The rows below give T cell receptor beta chains drawn from one sample of a study of PD-L1 blockade in urothelial cancer. TCRdb's copy holds only in-frame clones and misses some; the assay was immunoSEQ multiplex PCR. Among fewer than 60,000 clones listed, roughly 87% were seen once. Sequenced here: PBMCs, sampled around atezolizumab (anti-PD-L1) treatment. The receptors derive from a man aged 65 to 85 with urothelial cancer. Both conserved end residues are part of each CDR3. A D gene is named only where the DNA matches it firmly. Rows give clone size only sometimes, using once, few, many, or a class for an expanded clone.

TRBJ2-5 | TRBV10-2 | NA | NA | TGCGCCAGCAGTGAGGGGGGGGCCGGTCAAGAGACCCAGTACTTC | CASSEGGAGQETQYF
TRBJ2-1 | TRBV13 | once | TRBD1 | TGTGCCAGCAGCTTCGGGACAGGGTATGATGAGCAGTTCTTC | CASSFGTGYDEQFF
TRBJ2-2 | TRBV5-1 | NA | NA | TGCGCCAGCAGCTTGATCTCAGGCTACACCGGGGAGCTGTTTTTT | CASSLISGYTGELFF
TRBJ2-2 | TRBV7-3 | NA | NA | TGTGCCAGCAGCTTAAATTTGGGAGGAGGGGAGCTGTTTTTT | CASSLNLGGGELFF
TRBJ2-7 | TRBV5-6 | NA | NA | TGTGCCAGCAGCTTGACTAGTAGCTTCTTTTCCTACGAGCAGTACTTC | CASSLTSSFFSYEQYF
TRBJ1-1 | TRBV7-3 | NA | NA | TGTGCCAGCAGCCCGACAGGGAACACTGAAGCTTTCTTT | CASSPTGNTEAFF
TRBJ2-1 | TRBV5-4 | once | NA | TGTGCCAGCAGCTTGGGCCAGGACTCCTCCTACAATGAGCAGTTCTTC | CASSLGQDSSYNEQFF
TRBJ2-7 | TRBV6-1 | NA | NA | TGTGCCAGCAGTTATGACAGTTCCTACGAGCAGTACTTC | CASSYDSSYEQYF
TRBJ2-1 | TRBV7-9 | NA | TRBD1 | TGTGCCAGCAGCTGGGACAGAAATGAGCAGTTCTTC | CASSWDRNEQFF
TRBJ2-1 | TRBV28 | NA | TRBD2 | TGTGCCAGCAGTTTCGGGGGACTAGCTGGCGAGCAGTTCTTC | CASSFGGLAGEQFF
TRBJ1-4 | TRBV14 | NA | NA | TGTGCCAGCAGCCGAGAAGTTACAAGTGCAACTAATGAAAAACTGTTTTTT | CASSREVTSATNEKLFF
TRBJ2-1 | TRBV5-1 | NA | TRBD1 | TGCGCCAGCAGCGCGACAGGGACCGCCTACAATGAGCAGTTCTTC | CASSATGTAYNEQFF
TRBJ2-2 | TRBV29-1 | NA | NA | TGCAGCGTTTTTGAGCGCGACACCGGGGAGCTGTTTTTT | CSVFERDTGELFF
TRBJ2-7 | TRBV27 | few | TRBD2 | TGTGCCAGCATGTGGGGGGGAGGTAGCCTCTACGAGCAGTACTTC | CASMWGGGSLYEQYF
TRBJ2-2 | TRBV7-2 | NA | TRBD2 | TGTGCCAGCAGCTTAGGGCTAGCGGGTTGGACCGGGGAGCTGTTTTTT | CASSLGLAGWTGELFF
TRBJ1-2 | TRBV6-5 | NA | NA | TGTGCCAGCAGTTACTCGGGCCGTTCCTATGGCTACACCTTC | CASSYSGRSYGYTF
TRBJ2-7 | TRBV7-9 | NA | TRBD2 | TGTGCCAGCGGAGGGAGGGATTTTGAGACTAGCGGAACCTACGAGCAGTACTTC | CASGGRDFETSGTYEQYF
TRBJ2-2 | TRBV2 | NA | TRBD2 | TGTGCCAGCAGGCTAGCGGGAGGGCACACCGGGGAGCTGTTTTTT | CASRLAGGHTGELFF
TRBJ2-5 | TRBV10-3 | NA | TRBD1 | TGTGCCATCACCTCGGGACAGGGTCAGACCCAGTACTTC | CAITSGQGQTQYF
TRBJ2-7 | TRBV6-6 | few | NA | TGTGCCAGCAGTTACTCCGGCGAGCAGTACTTC | CASSYSGEQYF
TRBJ2-5 | TRBV7-9 | NA | TRBD1 | TGTGCCAGCAGCTCTTCGACAGGGGGCAGAGAGACCCAGTACTTC | CASSSSTGGRETQYF
TRBJ2-5 | TRBV4-1 | once | TRBD2 | TGCGCCAGCAGCCGGAGGGTAGCGGGTCAAGAGACCCAGTACTTC | CASSRRVAGQETQYF
TRBJ2-1 | TRBV9 | NA | TRBD2 | TGTGCCAGCGGATCTAGCGGGAGTTGGAGTGAGCAGTTCTTC | CASGSSGSWSEQFF
TRBJ2-2 | TRBV19 | NA | TRBD2 | TGTGCCAGTAGTACTATACTAGCGGTAGGACTTACCGGGGAGCTGTTTTTT | CASSTILAVGLTGELFF
TRBJ2-3 | TRBV10-3 | NA | NA | TGTGCCATCAGTTTGCTGGGCGATACGCAGTATTTT | CAISLLGDTQYF
TRBJ2-5 | TRBV5-1 | NA | TRBD1 | TGCGCCAGCAGCCCCAGGACAGGGGAAGAGACCCAGTACTTC | CASSPRTGEETQYF
TRBJ2-1 | TRBV19 | NA | TRBD1 | TGTGCCAGTAGTCCCGTCGGTCAGGGGGCGGAAAATGAGCAGTTCTTC | CASSPVGQGAENEQFF
TRBJ2-2 | TRBV19 | NA | TRBD2 | TGTGCCAGTAGTATAGTAATCGGGAGGGCGGACACCGGGGAGCTGTTTTTT | CASSIVIGRADTGELFF
TRBJ2-7 | TRBV5-5 | NA | TRBD1 | TGTGCCAGCAGCTTGGGGACAGGGAATGCCTACGAGCAGTACTTC | CASSLGTGNAYEQYF
TRBJ1-3 | TRBV13 | NA | NA | TGTGCCAGCAGCGGGGGTTTAAGCCAGGGGTACGGAAACACCATATATTTT | CASSGGLSQGYGNTIYF
TRBJ2-7 | TRBV2 | NA | NA | TGTGCCAGCAGTGAAGGGCAGGCGATCTACGAGCAGTACTTC | CASSEGQAIYEQYF
TRBJ2-3 | TRBV6-1 | NA | TRBD2 | TGTGCCAGCAGTCTCGGGACTAGCCCCCCAGATACGCAGTATTTT | CASSLGTSPPDTQYF
TRBJ2-7 | TRBV4-2 | NA | TRBD1 | TGTGCCAGCAGCCAGGAAGGACAGGGCTTCTACGAGCAGTACTTC | CASSQEGQGFYEQYF
TRBJ2-2 | TRBV5-6 | NA | TRBD1 | TGTGCCAGCAGCCTCCTGACAGGGGGCAAAACCGGGGAGCTGTTTTTT | CASSLLTGGKTGELFF
TRBJ2-3 | TRBV20-1 | NA | NA | TGCAGTGCCCTCCGGGGAGATACGCAGTATTTT | CSALRGDTQYF
TRBJ2-7 | TRBV27 | NA | TRBD2 | TGTGCCAGCAGACTGACTCTAGCGGGAGGCCTTAAGCAGTACTTC | CASRLTLAGGLKQYF
TRBJ2-5 | TRBV18 | NA | NA | TGTGCCAGCTCACCTAACAGCCAAGAGACCCAGTACTTC | CASSPNSQETQYF
TRBJ2-7 | TRBV5-1 | few | TRBD2 | TGCGCCAGCAGCTACGGACTAGCGGGCTCCTACGAGCAGTACTTC | CASSYGLAGSYEQYF
TRBJ2-5 | TRBV27 | NA | TRBD1 | TGTGCCAGCAGTTCCCCAGGGGGACGAGAGACCCAGTACTTC | CASSSPGGRETQYF
TRBJ2-1 | TRBV9 | NA | TRBD2 | TGTGCCAGCAGCGCCCCTAGCGGGAGGGCCGGGGAGCAGTTCTTC | CASSAPSGRAGEQFF
TRBJ2-3 | TRBV2 | NA | TRBD2 | TGTGCCAGCAGTCTAGCGGGAGGCCCCTCTGGCACAGATACGCAGTATTTT | CASSLAGGPSGTDTQYF
TRBJ1-2 | TRBV7-3 | NA | TRBD1 | TGTGCCAGCAGCTCAAATCCCAGGGGGACAGGGACTGGCTACACCTTC | CASSSNPRGTGTGYTF
TRBJ2-5 | TRBV19 | NA | NA | TGTGCCAGTAGTATAGTTCCACTCGGGGGGCCCGAGACCCAGTACTTC | CASSIVPLGGPETQYF
TRBJ1-5 | TRBV10-2 | NA | NA | TGCGCCAGCAGTGAATGGGAGGTAACTCAGCCCCAGCATTTT | CASSEWEVTQPQHF
TRBJ2-3 | TRBV6-6 | few | TRBD2 | TGTGCCAGCAGCTCATTAGCGGGACCTAGCACAGATACGCAGTATTTT | CASSSLAGPSTDTQYF
TRBJ2-4 | TRBV7-2 | NA | NA | TGTGCCAGCAGCCGCCGGGGGACGACGGGATACCAAAACATTCAGTACTTC | CASSRRGTTGYQNIQYF
TRBJ2-7 | TRBV6-1 | once | NA | TGTGCCAGCAGTGAAGCGAGGGTTAGAAGCTCCTACGAGCAGTACTTC | CASSEARVRSSYEQYF
TRBJ1-2 | TRBV7-6 | NA | NA | TGTGCCAGCAGCCCAGCGGGGGGTGGGTATGGCTACACCTTC | CASSPAGGGYGYTF